A single sample gave rise to the 18 T cell receptor beta chains below, sequenced in a study of shared clonotypes between healthy human individuals. TCRdb keeps only in-frame clones here, not all; method: immunoSEQ multiplex PCR. The sample records some 2.3 million clones, 85% to 95% being singletons. The specimen sequenced was naive CD4+ T cells from PBMCs. Subset in this sample: CD45RA+ positively selected. Receptor source: a man aged 18 to 30 in good health. Some clones in this sample may be carry-over from other donors' samples.

This chain links TRBV25-1 with TRBJ1-4, with unresolved D. The V gene's germline CDR1 is MGHDK and CDR2 SYGVNS. The CDR3 extends over 16 amino acids. Trimming pared 4 bases from V and 4 bases from J, leaving 16 bases between. CDR3 bases: TGTGCCAGCAGTGGACGCGACGGAGACCGTAATGAAAAACTGTTTTTT. Translated: CASSGRDGDRNEKLFF.

The chain combines TRBV28 with TRBJ2-7; D gene ambiguous. Germline V gene data show CDR1 as MDHEN and CDR2 as SYDVKM. This CDR3 has 13 residues. V was shortened by 5 bases and J by 2 bases, with 10 bases between the two germline ends. The CDR3: CASSPAPTYEQYF. The CDR3 DNA reads TGTGCCAGCAGTCCCGCCCCGACCTACGAGCAGTACTTC.

The gene calls are TRBV28 and TRBJ1-5; 12 bases match TRBD1. The CDR3 is 14 amino acids. Germline trimming cut 10 bases from V and 6 bases from J; bases unmatched to any gene: 7. The V gene's germline CDR1 is MDHEN and CDR2 SYDVKM. The chain's CDR3 is CATGGTGGVQPQHF. CDR3 sequence (DNA): TGTGCCACCGGGGGGACAGGGGGCGTTCAGCCCCAGCATTTT.

The CDR3 region is CASGFGTGGTYNEQFF. Here the CDR3 DNA reads TGTGCTAGTGGTTTCGGGACAGGGGGTACCTACAATGAGCAGTTCTTC. This chain links TRBV12-5 with TRBJ2-1; TRBD1 agrees at 11 bases. Germline V gene data show CDR1 as LGHNT and CDR2 as FRNRAP. This CDR3 has 16 residues. V was pared by 3 bases and J by 2 bases, with 3 bases of the junction left unmatched.

The chain couples TRBV11-3 to TRBJ2-2; D not resolved. Germline CDR1 is SGHNT and CDR2 is YENEEA. The CDR3 has 15 amino acids. V lost 5 bases and J lost 1, with 11 bases in between. In nucleotides, the CDR3 is TGTGCCAGCAGCATCAGCCTGGGGAACACCGGGGAGCTGTTTTTT. It is translated as CASSISLGNTGELFF.

This chain links TRBV19 with TRBJ1-4, with D perhaps TRBD1 (6 bases). The CDR3 is 15 amino acids. Germline CDR1 is LNHDA and CDR2 is SQIVND (reference sequence). V dropped 7 bases and J dropped 3 bases, with 15 bases sitting between them. CDR3 in amino acids: CASTKGGRANEKLFF. In DNA form, the CDR3 reads TGTGCCAGTACCAAGGGGGGCAGGGCTAATGAAAAACTGTTTTTT.

V is TRBV15 and J is TRBJ2-6; D is undetermined. From germline, CDR1 is LNHNV and CDR2 YYDKDF (reference sequence). The CDR3 is 18 residues long. Trimming cost V 0 bases and J 0 bases, with 12 bases left between them. The CDR3 DNA sequence: TGTGCCACCAGCAGAGATCGTCTGGGCCTCTCTGGGGCCAACGTCCTGACTTTC. It is translated as CATSRDRLGLSGANVLTF.

The V and J genes are TRBV5-1 and TRBJ2-7; TRBD2 is a possible D gene (6 bases). This CDR3 is built from 13 residues. CDR1 and CDR2 (germline): SGHRS, YFSETQ. Trimming shortened V by 4 bases and J by 6 bases, and 14 bases separated the two germline ends. The CDR3: CASSRSGVREQYF. CDR3 DNA sequence: TGCGCCAGCAGCCGTTCGGGGGTACGCGAGCAGTACTTC.

V usage is TRBV23-1 and J usage is TRBJ1-5; no reliable D call. TRBV23-1 is identified as an open reading frame with a role that is uncertain. With 7 bases removed from V and 9 bases from J, the gap between germline ends came to 22 bases. The CDR3 spans 15 residues. The CDR3 DNA sequence: TGCGCCAGCACCCCATCACCCCCCGTGAAATGGCCCCAGCATTTT. Translation: CASTPSPPVKWPQHF.

The chain carries TRBV5-1 and TRBJ1-1, with 11 positions matching TRBD1. Germline loops: CDR1 SGHRS, CDR2 YFSETQ. This CDR3 comprises 13 residues. V trimming: 3 bases; J trimming: 10 bases; junction bases outside the gene matches: 5. DNA of the CDR3: TGCGCCAGCAGCTCCGGACAGGGGGCGCGAGCTTTCTTT. Amino acids: CASSSGQGARAFF.

The chain combines TRBV28 with TRBJ1-5; TRBD1 matches 7 bases. V lost 3 bases, J lost 5 bases, and 7 bases stayed unmatched. Germline CDR1 MDHEN, CDR2 SYDVKM. The CDR3 is 15 amino acids. The CDR3 nucleotides read TGTGCCAGCAGTTTCCACGGAGGGGGCGATCAGCCCCAGCATTTT. Its translation is CASSFHGGGDQPQHF.

In DNA, the CDR3 is TGTGCCAGCTCTCTAGGGGGAGCAACCGGGGAGCTGTTTTTT. Translated, it gives CASSLGGATGELFF. The rearrangement uses TRBV6-1 and TRBJ2-2; D is perhaps TRBD1 (6 bases). The CDR3 runs to 14 residues. Trimming took off 8 bases at V and 5 bases at J, with 15 bases between the two ends. Germline loops: CDR1 MNHNS, CDR2 SASEGT.

This chain's CDR3 is CASASSGRGSYEQYF. CDR3 in DNA: TGTGCCAGTGCCTCTAGCGGTCGGGGGTCCTACGAGCAGTACTTC. This chain uses TRBV19 with TRBJ2-7; 7 bases align to TRBD2. Germline V lookup: CDR1 LNHDA, CDR2 SQIVND (reference sequence). This CDR3 comprises 15 residues. The V and J ends lost 8 bases and 1 base, in that order; junction bases with no gene match: 11. Filled out from reference TRBV19 and TRBJ2-7, the complete variable domain reads DGGITQSPKYLFRKEGQNVTLSCEQNLNHDAMYWYRQDPGQGLRLIYYSQIVNDFQKGDIAEGYSVSREKKESFPLTVTSAQKNPTAFYLCASASSGRGSYEQYFGPGTRLTVT.

The CDR3 is CASSSREGIDEKLFF. CDR3 DNA: TGTGCCAGCTCCAGCCGAGAGGGGATAGATGAAAAACTGTTTTTT. The chain employs TRBV18 and TRBJ1-4, with a tentative D call TRBD1 (5 bases). This CDR3 contains 15 residues. Germline CDR1 reads KGHSH; CDR2 reads LQKENI. V was pared by 6 bases and J by 6 bases, with 17 bases between.

This chain joins TRBV5-1 and TRBJ2-7; D is perhaps TRBD1 (6 bases). In germline, CDR1 is SGHRS, CDR2 YFSETQ. This CDR3 has 16 residues. Trimming left V 1 base short and J 0 bases short, with 14 bases between. This CDR3 reads CASSLSGRGSSYEQYF. Here the CDR3 DNA reads TGCGCCAGCAGCTTGAGTGGCAGGGGAAGCTCCTACGAGCAGTACTTC.

This CDR3 reads CASGTGGDTEAFF. CDR3 DNA: TGTGCCAGCGGGACAGGGGGTGACACTGAAGCTTTCTTT. The chain combines TRBV6-6 with TRBJ1-1; 11 bases are a match to TRBD1. CDR3 length: 13 amino acids. Trimming removed 8 bases from V and 3 bases from J; junction bases left unmatched: 2. Germline V gene sequence: CDR1 MNHNY, CDR2 SVGAGI (reference sequence).

The chain carries TRBV5-1 and TRBJ2-3; TRBD2 might be the D (5 bases). Trimming cost V 4 bases and J 2 bases, with 14 bases left between them. The length of the CDR3 is 15 residues. From germline, CDR1 is SGHRS and CDR2 YFSETQ. The CDR3 is CASSLGLTNTDTQYF. The CDR3 nucleotides are TGCGCCAGCAGCCTCGGACTGACAAACACAGATACGCAGTATTTT.

J is TRBJ1-3 and V is TRBV5-4; no definite D call. V lost 2 bases and J 0 bases, leaving 6 bases between the germline ends. The CDR3 extends over 14 amino acids. Germline-derived CDR1 and CDR2 are SGHNT and YYREEE (reference sequence). CDR3: CASSFTGSGNTIYF. In DNA form, the CDR3 reads TGTGCCAGCAGCTTCACCGGCTCTGGAAACACCATATATTTT.